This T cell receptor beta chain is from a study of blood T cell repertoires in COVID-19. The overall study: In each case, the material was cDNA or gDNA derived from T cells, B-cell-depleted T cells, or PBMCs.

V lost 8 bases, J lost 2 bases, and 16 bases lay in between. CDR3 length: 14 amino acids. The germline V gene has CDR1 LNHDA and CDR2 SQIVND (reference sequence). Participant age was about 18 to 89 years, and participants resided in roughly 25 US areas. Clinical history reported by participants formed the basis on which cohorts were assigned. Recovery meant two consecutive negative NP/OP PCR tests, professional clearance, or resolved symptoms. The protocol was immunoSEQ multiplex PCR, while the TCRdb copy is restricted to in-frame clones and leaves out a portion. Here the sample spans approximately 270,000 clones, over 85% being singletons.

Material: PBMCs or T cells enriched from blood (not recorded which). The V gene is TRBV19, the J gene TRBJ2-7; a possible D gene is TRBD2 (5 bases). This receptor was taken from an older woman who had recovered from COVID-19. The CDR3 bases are TGTGCCAGTTTTCCCGGAGGACCACCCTACGAGCAGTACTTC. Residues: CASFPGGPPYEQYF.